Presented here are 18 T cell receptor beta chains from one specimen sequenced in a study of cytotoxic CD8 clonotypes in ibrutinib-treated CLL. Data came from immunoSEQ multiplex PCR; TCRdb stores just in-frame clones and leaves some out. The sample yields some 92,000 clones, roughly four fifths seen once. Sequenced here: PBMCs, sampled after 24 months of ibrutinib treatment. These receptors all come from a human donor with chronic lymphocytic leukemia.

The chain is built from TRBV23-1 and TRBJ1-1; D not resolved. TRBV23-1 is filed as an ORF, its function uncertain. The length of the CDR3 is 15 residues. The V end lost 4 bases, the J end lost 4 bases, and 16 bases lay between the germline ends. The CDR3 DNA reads TGCGCCAGCAGTCCCCACACCCAGCAGCTCACTGAAGCTTTCTTT. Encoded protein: CASSPHTQQLTEAFF.

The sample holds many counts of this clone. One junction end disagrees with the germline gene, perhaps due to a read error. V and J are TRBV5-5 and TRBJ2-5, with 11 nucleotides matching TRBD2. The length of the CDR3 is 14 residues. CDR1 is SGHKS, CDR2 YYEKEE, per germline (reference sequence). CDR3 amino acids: CASSQPGTSGSLHF. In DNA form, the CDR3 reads TGTGCCAGCAGCCAACCCGGGACTAGCGGATCCCTGCACTTC.

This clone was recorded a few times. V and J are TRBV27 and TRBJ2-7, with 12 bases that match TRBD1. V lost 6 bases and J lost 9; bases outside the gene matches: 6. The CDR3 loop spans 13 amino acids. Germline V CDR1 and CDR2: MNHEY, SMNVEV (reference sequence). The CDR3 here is CASRPGQGAMQYF. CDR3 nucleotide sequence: TGTGCCAGCAGGCCGGGACAGGGGGCGATGCAGTACTTC.

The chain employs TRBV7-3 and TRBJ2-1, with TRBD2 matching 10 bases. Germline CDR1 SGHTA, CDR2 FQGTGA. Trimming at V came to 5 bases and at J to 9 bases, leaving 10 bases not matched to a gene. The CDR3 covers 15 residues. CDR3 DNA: TGTGCCAGCAGCCCGTCTAGCGGGAGCTCCAGTGAGCAGTTCTTC. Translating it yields CASSPSSGSSSEQFF. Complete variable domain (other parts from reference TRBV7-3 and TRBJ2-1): GAGVSQTPSNKVTEKGKYVELRCDPISGHTALYWYRQSLGQGPEFLIYFQGTGAADDSGLPNDRFFAVRPEGSVSTLKIQRTERGDSAVYLCASSPSSGSSSEQFFGPGTRLTVL.

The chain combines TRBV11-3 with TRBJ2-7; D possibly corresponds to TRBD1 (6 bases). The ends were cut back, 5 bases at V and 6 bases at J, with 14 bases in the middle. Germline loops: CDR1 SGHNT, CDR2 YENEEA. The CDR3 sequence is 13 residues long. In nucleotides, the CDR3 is TGTGCCAGCAGCGTTCTCAGGGGTGGCGAGCAGTACTTC. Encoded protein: CASSVLRGGEQYF.

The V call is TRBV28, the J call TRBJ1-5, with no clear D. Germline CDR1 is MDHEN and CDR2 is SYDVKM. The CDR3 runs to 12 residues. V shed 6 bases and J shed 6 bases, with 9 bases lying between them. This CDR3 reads CASRYSVQPQHF. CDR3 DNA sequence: TGTGCCAGCAGGTACTCGGTTCAGCCCCAGCATTTT.

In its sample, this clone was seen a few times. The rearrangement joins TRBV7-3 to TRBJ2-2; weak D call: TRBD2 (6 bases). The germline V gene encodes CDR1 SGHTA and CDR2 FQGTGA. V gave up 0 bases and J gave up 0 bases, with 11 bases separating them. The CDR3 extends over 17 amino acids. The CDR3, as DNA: TGTGCCAGCAGCTTAACGCTCGGCGGGGCGAACACCGGGGAGCTGTTTTTT. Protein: CASSLTLGGANTGELFF.

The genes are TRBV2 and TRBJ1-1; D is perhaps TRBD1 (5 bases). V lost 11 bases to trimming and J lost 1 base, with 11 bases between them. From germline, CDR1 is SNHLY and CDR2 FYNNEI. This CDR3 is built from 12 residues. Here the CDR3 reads CAAGQRNTEAFF. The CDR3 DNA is TGTGCCGCCGGACAAAGGAACACTGAAGCTTTCTTT.

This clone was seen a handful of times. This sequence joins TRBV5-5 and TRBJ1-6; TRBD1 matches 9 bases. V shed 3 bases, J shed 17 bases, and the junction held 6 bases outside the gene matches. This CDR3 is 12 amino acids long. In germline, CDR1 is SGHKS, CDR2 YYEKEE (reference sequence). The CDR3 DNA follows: TGTGCCAGCAGCTGGGACAGGGCAGAAGTCCACTTT. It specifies CASSWDRAEVHF. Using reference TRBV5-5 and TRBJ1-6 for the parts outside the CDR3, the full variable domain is DAGVTQSPTHLIKTRGQQVTLRCSPISGHKSVSWYQQVLGQGPQFIFQYYEKEERGRGNFPDRFSARQFPNYSSELNVNALLLGDSALYLCASSWDRAEVHFGNGTRLTVT.

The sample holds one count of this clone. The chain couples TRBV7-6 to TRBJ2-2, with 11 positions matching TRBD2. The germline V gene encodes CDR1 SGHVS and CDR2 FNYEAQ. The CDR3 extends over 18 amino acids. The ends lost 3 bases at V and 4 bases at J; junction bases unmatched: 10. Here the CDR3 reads CASSFRTSGGRGTGELFF. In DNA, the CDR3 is TGTGCCAGCAGCTTTCGTACTAGCGGGGGCCGTGGCACCGGGGAGCTGTTTTTT.

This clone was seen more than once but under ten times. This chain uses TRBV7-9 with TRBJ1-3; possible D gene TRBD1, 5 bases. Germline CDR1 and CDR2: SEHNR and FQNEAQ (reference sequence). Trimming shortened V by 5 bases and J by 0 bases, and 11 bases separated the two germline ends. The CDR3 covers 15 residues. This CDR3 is CASSRDSRSGNTIYF. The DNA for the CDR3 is TGTGCCAGCAGCAGGGACTCACGCTCTGGAAACACCATATATTTT.

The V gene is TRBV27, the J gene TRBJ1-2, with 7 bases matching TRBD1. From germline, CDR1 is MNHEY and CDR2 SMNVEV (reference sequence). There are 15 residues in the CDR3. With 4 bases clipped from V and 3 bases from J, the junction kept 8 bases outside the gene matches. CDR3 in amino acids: CASSSPQGSDYGYTF. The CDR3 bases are TGTGCCAGCAGTTCACCACAGGGGTCGGACTATGGCTACACCTTC.

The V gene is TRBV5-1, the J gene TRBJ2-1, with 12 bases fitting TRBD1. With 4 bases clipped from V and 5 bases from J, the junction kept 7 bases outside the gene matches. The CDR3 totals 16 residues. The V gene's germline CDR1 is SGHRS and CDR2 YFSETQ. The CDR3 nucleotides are TGCGCCAGCAGCCTGCCGGGACAGGGGGCCCACAATGAGCAGTTCTTC. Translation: CASSLPGQGAHNEQFF.

CDR3 coding DNA: TGCGCCAGCAGCTTGGCCTCCGGACTAGCGGGAGGTTCCGGGGAGCTGTTTTTT. Residues: CASSLASGLAGGSGELFF. The chain combines TRBV5-1 with TRBJ2-2; 14 bases map to TRBD2. This CDR3 contains 18 residues. The ends lost 0 bases at V and 6 bases at J; junction bases unmatched: 7. Germline CDR1 is SGHRS and CDR2 is YFSETQ. Drawing the rest from reference TRBV5-1 and TRBJ2-2, the complete variable domain is KAGVTQTPRYLIKTRGQQVTLSCSPISGHRSVSWYQQTPGQGLQFLFEYFSETQRNKGNFPGRFSGRQFSNSRSEMNVSTLELGDSALYLCASSLASGLAGGSGELFFGEGSRLTVL.

The CDR3 nucleotides read TGTGCCAGCAGCTTAGTAGGGAGCTCCTACAATGAGCAGTTCTTC. It codes for CASSLVGSSYNEQFF. This rearrangement joins TRBV7-8 to TRBJ2-1; D is perhaps TRBD2 (5 bases). The CDR3 is 15 amino acids. Germline V gives CDR1 SGHVS, CDR2 FQNEAQ. With 1 base removed from V and 0 bases from J, the gap between germline ends came to 7 bases.

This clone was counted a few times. CDR3 loop: CATRDSLSYEQYF. The DNA for the CDR3 is TGTGCCACCCGGGACAGCCTAAGCTACGAGCAGTACTTC. The chain joins TRBV6-1 to TRBJ2-7; 7 bases align to TRBD1. This CDR3 is 13 amino acids long. Germline CDR1 is MNHNS and CDR2 is SASEGT. Losses at the gene ends were 10 bases for V and 3 bases for J; bases not matched to a gene: 9.

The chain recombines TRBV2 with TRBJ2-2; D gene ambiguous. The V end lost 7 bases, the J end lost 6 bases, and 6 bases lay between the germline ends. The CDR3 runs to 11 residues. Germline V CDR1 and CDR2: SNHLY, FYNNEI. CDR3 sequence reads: CASIWAGELFF. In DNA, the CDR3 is TGTGCCAGCATATGGGCCGGGGAGCTGTTTTTT.

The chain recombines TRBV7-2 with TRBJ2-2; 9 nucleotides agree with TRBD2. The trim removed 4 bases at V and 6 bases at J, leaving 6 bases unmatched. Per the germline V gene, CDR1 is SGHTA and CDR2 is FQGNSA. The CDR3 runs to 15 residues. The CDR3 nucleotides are TGTGCCAGCAGCTCTGCGGGAGGGGCGGCCGGGGAGCTGTTTTTT. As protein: CASSSAGGAAGELFF.